The T cell receptor beta chain described here comes from a study of cytomegalovirus exposure and HLA in healthy donors. Overall study: Clustering assigned 70% to 90% of the approximately 400 genotyped donors to the Caucasian-associated ancestry cluster.

Concerning this clone: Its antigen is not known.

The study ran its PCR with 60 Vbeta and 13 Jbeta primers. Sequenced by immunoSEQ multiplex PCR; TCRdb stores in-frame clones only, minus some. The profile shows under 170,000 clones, about 60% of them singletons. Overall study results and limits: In a later analysis, donors in an Asian-associated ancestry cluster reportedly had fewer N-insertions in productive TCRs than the cohort mean.

Germline V gene data show CDR1 as MDHEN and CDR2 as SYDVKM. V gave up 6 bases and J gave up 4 bases; unmatched junction bases: 8. The CDR3 sequence is 14 residues long. This clonotype originated in a woman in her fifties or sixties in good health and CMV-seropositive. V and J are TRBV28 and TRBJ1-1, with 7 nucleotides matching TRBD1. The sequenced material came from PBMCs. CDR3 protein: CASSPQGIGTEAFF. CDR3 nucleotide sequence: TGTGCCAGCAGCCCACAGGGGATAGGCACTGAAGCTTTCTTT.